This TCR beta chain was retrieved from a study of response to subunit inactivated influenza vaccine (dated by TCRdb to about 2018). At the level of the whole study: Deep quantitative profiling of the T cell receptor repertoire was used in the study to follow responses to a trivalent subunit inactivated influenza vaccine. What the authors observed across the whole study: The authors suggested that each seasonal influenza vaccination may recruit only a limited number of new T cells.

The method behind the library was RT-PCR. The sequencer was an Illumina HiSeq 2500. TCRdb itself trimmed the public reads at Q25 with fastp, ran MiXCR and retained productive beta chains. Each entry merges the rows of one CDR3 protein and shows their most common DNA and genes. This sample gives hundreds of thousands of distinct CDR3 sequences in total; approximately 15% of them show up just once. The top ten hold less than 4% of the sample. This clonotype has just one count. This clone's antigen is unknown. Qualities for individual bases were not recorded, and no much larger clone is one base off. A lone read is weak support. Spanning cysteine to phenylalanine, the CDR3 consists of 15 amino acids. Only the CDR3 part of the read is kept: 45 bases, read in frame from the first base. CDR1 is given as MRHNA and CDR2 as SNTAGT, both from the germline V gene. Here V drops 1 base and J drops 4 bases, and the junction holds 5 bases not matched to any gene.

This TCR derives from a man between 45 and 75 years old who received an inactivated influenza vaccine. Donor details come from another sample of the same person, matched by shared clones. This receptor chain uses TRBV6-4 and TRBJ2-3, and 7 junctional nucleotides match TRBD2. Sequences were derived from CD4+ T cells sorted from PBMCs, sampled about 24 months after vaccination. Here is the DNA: TGTGCCAGCAGTGACTTGGCGGGAGAATCAGATACGCAGTATTTT. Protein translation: CASSDLAGESDTQYF.